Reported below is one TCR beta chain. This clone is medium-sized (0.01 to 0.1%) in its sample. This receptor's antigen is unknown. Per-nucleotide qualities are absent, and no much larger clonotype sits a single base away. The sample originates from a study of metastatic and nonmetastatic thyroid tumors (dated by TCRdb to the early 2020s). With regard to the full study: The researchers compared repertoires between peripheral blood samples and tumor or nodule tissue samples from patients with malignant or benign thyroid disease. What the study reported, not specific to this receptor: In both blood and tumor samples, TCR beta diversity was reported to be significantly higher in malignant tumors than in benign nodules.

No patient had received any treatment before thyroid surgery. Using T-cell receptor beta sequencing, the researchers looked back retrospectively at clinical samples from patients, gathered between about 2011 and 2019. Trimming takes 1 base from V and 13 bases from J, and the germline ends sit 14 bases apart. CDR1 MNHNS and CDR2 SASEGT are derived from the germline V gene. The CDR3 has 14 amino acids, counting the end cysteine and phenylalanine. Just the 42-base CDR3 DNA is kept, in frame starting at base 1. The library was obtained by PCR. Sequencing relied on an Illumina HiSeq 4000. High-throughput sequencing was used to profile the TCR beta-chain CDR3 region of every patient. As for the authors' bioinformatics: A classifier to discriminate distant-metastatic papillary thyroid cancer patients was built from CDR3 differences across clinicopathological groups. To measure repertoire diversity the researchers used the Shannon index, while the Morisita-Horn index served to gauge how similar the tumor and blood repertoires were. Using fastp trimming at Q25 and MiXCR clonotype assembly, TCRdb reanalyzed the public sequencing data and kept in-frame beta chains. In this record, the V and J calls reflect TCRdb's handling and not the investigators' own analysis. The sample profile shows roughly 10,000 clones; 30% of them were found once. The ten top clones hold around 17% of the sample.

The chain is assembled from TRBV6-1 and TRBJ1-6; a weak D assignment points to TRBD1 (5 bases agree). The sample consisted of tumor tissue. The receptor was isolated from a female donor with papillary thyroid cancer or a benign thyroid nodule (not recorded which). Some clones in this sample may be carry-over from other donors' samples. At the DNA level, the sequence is TGTGCCAGCAGTGAAGGACAGAATCTGTACCCCCTCCACTTT. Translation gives CASSEGQNLYPLHF.